This TCR beta chain was recovered during a study of T cell responses to AZD1222 COVID-19 vaccine. A note on this clone: As yet, its antigen is unknown.

Generated by immunoSEQ multiplex PCR, the TCRdb table keeps only in-frame clones and is missing some. This table has roughly 180,000 clones, around 90% appearing once. Trimming left V 4 bases short and J 0 bases short, with 5 bases between. CDR3 size: 13 residues. Germline V lookup: CDR1 ENHRY, CDR2 SYGVKD. Regarding the study as a whole: As reported, nearly half of all spike-specific TCRs target variant regions that are unmutated. Spike was spanned by vaccine-associated CD4 TCRs, which were dominant at 160-218 and 743-854. Donors, mostly white British, included more females; clonal diversity was possibly underestimated.

The sequence came from an adult in good health. The rearrangement joins TRBV10-3 to TRBJ2-3; D is uncertain. Here the sequenced sample was peripheral blood, taken on day 0 of AZD1222 vaccination. CDR3 region: CAISATSTDTQYF. The CDR3 DNA sequence: TGTGCCATCAGTGCGACTAGCACAGATACGCAGTATTTT.